The next 5 T cell receptor beta chains were all read from a single sample in a study of Tregs in tolerant kidney transplant recipients. The assay was immunoSEQ multiplex PCR, and TCRdb's table has in-frame clones only and misses some. The repertoire table contains about 30,000 clones. Here the sequenced sample was CD8+ T cells from blood, taken before the transplant. The receptors stem from a human donor who received a combined kidney and bone marrow transplant.

With respect to this clone: The read ends 3 residues before the CDR3 terminus; that terminus is restored from the germline J gene. The chain carries TRBV20-1 and TRBJ2-5; D perhaps matches TRBD2 (6 bases). The germline V and J ends were trimmed by 6 bases and 3 bases, with 23 bases remaining between them. Germline V lookup: CDR1 DFQATT, CDR2 SNEGSKA (reference sequence). The CDR3 consists of 16 residues. CDR3 sequence: CSAHDGEALGKETQYF. The sequenced part of the CDR3 DNA is TGCAGTGCCCACGACGGGGAGGCTCTAGGAAAAGAGACC.

In regard to this clone: Coverage ceases 3 residues before the CDR3 finishes, and the germline J gene fills in the end. The genes are TRBV7-9 and TRBJ2-1; D gene unclear. V dropped 0 bases and J dropped 7 bases, with 4 bases sitting between them. There are 12 residues in the CDR3. The V gene's germline CDR1 is SEHNR and CDR2 FQNEAQ (reference sequence). The CDR3 bases that were read are TGTGCCAGCAGCTTAGCCGCGAATGAG. Its protein product is CASSLAANE. The full CDR3 sequence reads CASSLAANEQFF.

Note on this clone: The read falls 3 residues short of the CDR3 end, and the missing part is taken from the germline J gene. The J gene is TRBJ2-2, the V gene TRBV2; 9 positions agree with TRBD1. There are 14 residues in the CDR3. The germline gives CDR1 SNHLY, CDR2 FYNNEI. J lost 7 bases, V lost 4 bases, and 4 bases had no gene match. Incomplete CDR3 DNA: TGTGCCAGCAGTGGGGGACAGGGCGGCGGGGAG. Its translation is CASSGGQGGGE. The CDR3 as a whole reads CASSGGQGGGELFF.

Concerning this clone: Germline and junction disagree at one end, which may indicate a read error. The read ends 3 residues before the CDR3 terminus; that terminus is restored from the germline J gene. The J gene is TRBJ2-3, the V gene TRBV4-2; 11 positions agree with TRBD2. Germline CDR1 LGHNA, CDR2 YNFKEQ. The CDR3 is 17 residues long. CDR3 protein: CASSPRTSGLGTDTQYF. CDR3 bases read: TGCGCCAGCAGCCCCCGGACTAGCGGGTTAGGGACAGATACG.

Comment on this clone: The CDR3 end lies 3 residues beyond the end of the read and is filled in from the germline J gene. The rearrangement links TRBV6-7 to TRBJ2-5, with TRBD1 matching 11 bases. TRBV6-7 qualifies as an ORF whose function is uncertain. V gave up 0 bases and J gave up 7 bases; unmatched junction bases: 7. The CDR3 consists of 16 residues. The CDR3 sequence is CASSYSRDRGYLTQYF. The CDR3 bases that were read are TGTGCCAGCAGTTACTCGAGGGACAGGGGGTACCTGACC.